This entry lists 25 T cell receptor beta chains sequenced from one sample in a study of T-cell reconstitution after alpha-beta-depleted transplantation in children. Unique molecular identifiers tagged the TCRbeta library. TCRdb independently ran MiXCR on the PCR reads; one entry per CDR3 protein. The table shows under 450,000 distinct CDR3 sequences, with 10% to 15% occurring only once. The source was PBMCs, collected from the stem cell graft. The source is a human donor who donated a stem cell graft to a child with Fanconi anemia.

This clonotype was observed many times. This sequence joins TRBV29-1 and TRBJ1-1, with TRBD1 identical over 9 bases. V was clipped by 4 bases and J by 1 base; unmatched bases: 10. The CDR3 contains 16 residues. Germline values: CDR1 SQVTM, CDR2 ANQGSEA. The CDR3 spells CSVVVFRDRENTEAFF. The CDR3 coding sequence is TGCAGCGTTGTGGTTTTTCGGGACAGGGAGAACACTGAAGCTTTCTTT.

The rearrangement uses TRBV3-1 and TRBJ2-6; D is undetermined. The ends were cut back, 4 bases at V and 0 bases at J, with 7 bases in the middle. The CDR3 length is 15 residues. Looked up from germline, CDR1 is LGHDT and CDR2 is YNNKEL (reference sequence). CDR3 in amino acids: CASSRPISGANVLTF. CDR3 bases: TGTGCCAGCAGCCGCCCGATCTCTGGGGCCAACGTCCTGACTTTC.

J is TRBJ1-2 and V is TRBV4-3; no clear D. V was trimmed by 3 bases and J by 5 bases, leaving 28 bases between them. Germline assignment: CDR1 LGHNA and CDR2 YSLEER. This CDR3 spans 19 amino acids. CDR3 sequence: CASSQRAVGAIGGWYGYTF. The CDR3 nucleotides read TGCGCCAGCAGCCAGAGAGCAGTAGGCGCAATAGGAGGATGGTATGGCTACACCTTC.

The rearrangement uses TRBV3-1 and TRBJ1-1; the D gene is possibly TRBD1 (5 bases). This CDR3 is 16 amino acids long. CDR1 is LGHDT and CDR2 is YNNKEL in the germline V gene (reference sequence). V was pared by 1 base and J by 6 bases, with 18 bases between. The CDR3 loop is CASSQGGPRGIAEAFF. The CDR3 DNA follows: TGTGCCAGCAGCCAAGGGGGCCCACGCGGAATCGCTGAAGCTTTCTTT. The full variable domain, in which reference TRBV3-1 and TRBJ1-1 provide the parts outside the CDR3, is DTAVSQTPKYLVTQMGNDKSIKCEQNLGHDTMYWYKQDSKKFLKIMFSYNNKELIINETVPNRFSPKSPDKAHLNLHINSLELGDSAVYFCASSQGGPRGIAEAFFGQGTRLTVV.

The chain combines TRBV29-1 with TRBJ2-4, with no clear D. This CDR3 is 11 amino acids long. Germline CDR1 and CDR2: SQVTM and ANQGSEA. V lost 4 bases and J lost 8, with 9 bases in between. CDR3 nucleotide sequence: TGCAGCGTTGGGGGTCGAGACATTCAGTACTTC. Residues: CSVGGRDIQYF.

The rearrangement uses TRBV21-1 and TRBJ2-1. TRBV21-1 is a pseudogene locus. CDR3 length: 16 amino acids. CDR3 in DNA: TGTGCCAGCAGCAAGGGGTTGGAGGGGTCCTACAATGAGCAGTTCTTC. Translation gives CASSKGLEGSYNEQFF.

In DNA, the CDR3 is TGCGCCAGCAGCTCGGACGGAGCTAATGAAAAACTGTTTTTT. It codes for CASSSDGANEKLFF. The chain employs TRBV5-1 and TRBJ1-4, with D hard to call. From germline, CDR1 is SGHRS and CDR2 YFSETQ. There are 14 residues in the CDR3. V was pared by 3 bases and J by 3 bases, with 9 bases between.

This clonotype was found a few times. The chain couples TRBV6-1 to TRBJ1-2; tentatively, D is TRBD1 (6 bases). The CDR3 is made up of 13 amino acids. Trimming took 11 bases from V and 8 from J, leaving 21 bases between them. In germline, CDR1 is MNHNS, CDR2 SASEGT. This CDR3 is CASPTRGSEGYTF. The CDR3 nucleotides read TGTGCCTCCCCCACTAGGGGGTCGGAAGGCTACACCTTC.

Only a few counts were recorded for this clonotype. The J gene is TRBJ2-5, the V gene TRBV7-9, with D possibly TRBD2 on 5 matching bases. Per the germline V gene, CDR1 is SEHNR and CDR2 is FQNEAQ (reference sequence). The CDR3 contains 13 residues. V was trimmed by 0 bases and J by 8 bases, leaving 10 bases between them. The CDR3 region has the DNA TGTGCCAGCAGCTTAGCCGGGAAGAACACCCAGTACTTC. This translates into CASSLAGKNTQYF.

In its sample, this clonotype was seen a few times. The CDR3 DNA reads as TGTGCAAGTCGCAGCCCACGGACACAAACGAGGAATGAGCAGTTCTTC. This encodes CASRSPRTQTRNEQFF. This sequence joins TRBV12-2 and TRBJ2-1; no DNA check was done on the table's D call, TRBD1. TRBV12-2 is assigned pseudogene status. This CDR3 contains 16 residues.

This clonotype was seen many times. This chain links TRBV29-1 with TRBJ1-2; D not resolved. V lost 6 bases, J lost 3 bases, and 17 bases lay in between. Germline CDR1 reads SQVTM; CDR2 reads ANQGSEA. CDR3 length: 14 residues. CDR3 coding DNA: TGCAGCGTAAGGACGTACGGAAGGGACTATGGCTACACCTTC. Encoded protein: CSVRTYGRDYGYTF.

A word on this clonotype: Because it lacks the conserved phenylalanine or tryptophan at the end, this CDR3 is likely a read error. The V gene is TRBV7-8, the J gene TRBJ1-4; D perhaps matches TRBD1 (5 bases). Germline lookup yields CDR1 SGHVS and CDR2 FQNEAQ. Trimming stripped 5 bases from V and 11 bases from J, with 27 bases between. The CDR3 extends over 17 amino acids. CDR3 in amino acids: CASSPLRGDRPERKLFY. CDR3 nucleotides: TGTGCCAGCAGCCCCTTAAGGGGTGACCGTCCCGAGAGGAAACTGTTTTAT.

This sequence joins TRBV6-2 or TRBV6-3 and TRBJ1-6, with D hard to call. CDR3 length: 14 residues. Germline CDR1 reads MNHEY; CDR2 reads SVGEGT. The ends were cut back, 3 bases at V and 8 bases at J, with 11 bases in the middle. This chain's CDR3 is CASSYGPAHSPLHF. For the CDR3, the DNA is TGTGCCAGCAGTTATGGGCCGGCGCATTCACCCCTCCACTTT.

V usage is TRBV28 and J usage is TRBJ2-1; TRBD1 aligns across 8 bases. Germline lookup yields CDR1 MDHEN and CDR2 SYDVKM. This CDR3 has 15 amino acids. V was clipped by 6 bases and J by 7 bases; unmatched bases: 11. CDR3 nucleotides: TGTGCCAGCAGGGGGACGACAGGGGTAGGTAATGAGCAGTTCTTC. Translating gives CASRGTTGVGNEQFF. The full variable domain, completed using reference TRBV28 and TRBJ2-1, is DVKVTQSSRYLVKRTGEKVFLECVQDMDHENMFWYRQDPGLGLRLIYFSYDVKMKEKGDIPEGYSVSREKKERFSLILESASTNQTSMYLCASRGTTGVGNEQFFGPGTRLTVL.

This clonotype was counted many times. The chain has TRBV29-1 and TRBJ2-3; the match to TRBD2 covers 10 bases. CDR1 and CDR2 from the germline V gene are SQVTM and ANQGSEA. CDR3 length: 13 amino acids. Trimming cost V 6 bases and J 9 bases; bases outside gene matches: 9. The DNA for the CDR3 is TGCAGCGTCCCTCGGACTAGCGGAGGAACGCAGTATTTT. It encodes CSVPRTSGGTQYF.

This clonotype was detected a few times. This CDR3 is CASSYRRDSIPEAFF. As DNA, the CDR3 is TGTGCCAGCAGTTACCGCCGGGACAGCATACCTGAAGCTTTCTTT. This chain links TRBV6-2 or TRBV6-3 with TRBJ1-1; 7 nucleotides match TRBD1. Germline lookup yields CDR1 MNHEY and CDR2 SVGEGT. There are 15 residues in the CDR3. Trimming at V came to 2 bases and at J to 6 bases, leaving 9 bases not matched to a gene.

The chain links TRBV18 to TRBJ1-1; the D is unclear. The CDR3 consists of 13 residues. Germline V gene data show CDR1 as KGHSH and CDR2 as LQKENI. Trimming removed 5 bases from V and 0 bases from J, with 7 bases in between. CDR3 DNA sequence: TGTGCCAGCTCAAACGGGTTGAACACTGAAGCTTTCTTT. It translates to CASSNGLNTEAFF.

This clonotype appeared many times. The genes are TRBV29-1 and TRBJ2-2, with D possibly being TRBD1 or TRBD2 (5 bases each). CDR1 and CDR2 from the germline V gene are SQVTM and ANQGSEA. Trimming removed 7 bases at V and 2 bases at J, with 8 bases between. The CDR3 is 12 amino acids. The DNA for the CDR3 is TGCAGCGGGGGACCAAACACCGGGGAGCTGTTTTTT. It specifies CSGGPNTGELFF.

V is TRBV5-6 and J is TRBJ2-7; D gene ambiguous. The CDR3 has 14 residues. From germline, CDR1 is SGHDT and CDR2 YYEEEE. The V end was cut by 3 bases, the J end by 3 bases, with 13 bases between. The CDR3 region is CASSWQVTFYEQYF. The DNA for the CDR3 is TGTGCCAGCAGCTGGCAAGTCACTTTCTACGAGCAGTACTTC. The whole variable domain, remainder taken from reference TRBV5-6 and TRBJ2-7, is DAGVTQSPTHLIKTRGQQVTLRCSPKSGHDTVSWYQQALGQGPQFIFQYYEEEERQRGNFPDRFSGHQFPNYSSELNVNALLLGDSALYLCASSWQVTFYEQYFGPGTRLTVT.

This clonotype came up many times. The CDR3 region is CASSAGGTGELFF. For the CDR3, the DNA is TGCGCCAGCAGCGCAGGGGGTACCGGGGAGCTGTTTTTT. This chain joins TRBV5-1 and TRBJ2-2; TRBD1 matches at 7 bases. Germline V gives CDR1 SGHRS, CDR2 YFSETQ. The J segment lost 5 bases and the V segment lost 4 bases, leaving 2 bases of the junction unmatched. This CDR3 is built from 13 residues.

In its sample, this clonotype was seen many times. This sequence joins TRBV4-2 and TRBJ2-6, with D unresolved. V lost 0 bases and J 0 bases, leaving 9 bases between the germline ends. The CDR3 is 17 amino acids. The germline gives CDR1 LGHNA, CDR2 YNFKEQ. CDR3 sequence: CASSQDGSHSGANVLTF. The CDR3 region has the DNA TGTGCCAGCAGCCAAGATGGTTCCCACTCTGGGGCCAACGTCCTGACTTTC.

This clonotype was detected a few times. The V call is TRBV5-1, the J call TRBJ1-5; TRBD1 agrees at 7 bases. CDR1 is SGHRS, CDR2 YFSETQ, per germline. The CDR3 runs to 15 residues. The trim removed 3 bases at V and 9 bases at J, leaving 12 bases unmatched. This chain's CDR3 is CASSSGRGPGSPQHF. The DNA for the CDR3 is TGCGCCAGCAGCTCGGGGAGGGGGCCCGGTTCGCCCCAGCATTTT.

This clonotype was counted ten times or more. The chain couples TRBV6-5 to TRBJ2-5; no firm D call. This CDR3 has 14 residues. V was shortened by 0 bases and J by 5 bases, with 10 bases between the two germline ends. CDR1 and CDR2 (germline): MNHEY, SVGAGI. Here the CDR3 reads CASSYSDPRETQYF. The CDR3 bases are TGTGCCAGCAGTTACTCGGACCCCCGGGAGACCCAGTACTTC.

The chain has TRBV5-1 and TRBJ2-3; 7 positions agree with TRBD2. V was pared by 4 bases and J by 1 base, with 3 bases of the junction left unmatched. The V gene's germline CDR1 is SGHRS and CDR2 YFSETQ. CDR3 size: 14 residues. This CDR3 reads CASSSGERTDTQYF. The CDR3 DNA sequence: TGCGCCAGCAGCAGCGGGGAACGCACAGATACGCAGTATTTT.

Many counts were recorded for this clonotype. V and J are TRBV12-3 or TRBV12-4 and TRBJ2-2; D perhaps matches TRBD1 (5 bases). V lost 2 bases to trimming and J lost 6 bases, with 7 bases between them. The CDR3 runs 13 residues. The chain's CDR3 is CASSLRQSGELFF. CDR3 bases: TGTGCCAGCAGTTTACGACAGTCCGGGGAGCTGTTTTTT.